These 30 T cell receptor beta chains share one sample of origin, sequenced in a study of blood T cell repertoires in COVID-19. Clones were sequenced by immunoSEQ multiplex PCR, and TCRdb holds only the in-frame ones, with some missing. The repertoire consists of around 250,000 clones, with approximately 82% occurring once and the leading ten covering less than 3.5%. The sequencing input was peripheral blood. The receptors here all came from a woman younger than 35 with acute or convalescent COVID-19.

This chain joins TRBV6-2 or TRBV6-3 and TRBJ2-3, with D perhaps TRBD2 (6 bases). Trimming removed 5 bases from V and 6 bases from J, with 15 bases in between. Germline values: CDR1 MNHEY, CDR2 SVGEGT. This CDR3 region has 14 residues. The CDR3 here is CASSPDGGWDTQYF. Written as DNA, the CDR3 is TGTGCCAGCAGTCCGGACGGGGGTTGGGATACGCAGTATTTT.

The V call is TRBV18, the J call TRBJ2-7; 8 positions agree with TRBD1. There are 14 residues in the CDR3. V shed 3 bases, J shed 4 bases, and the junction held 5 bases outside the gene matches. CDR1 and CDR2 (germline): KGHSH, LQKENI. The CDR3 here is CASSPGDRPYEQYF. CDR3 DNA sequence: TGTGCCAGCTCACCGGGGGACAGGCCTTACGAGCAGTACTTC. The full variable domain, rest sourced from reference TRBV18 and TRBJ2-7, is NAGVMQNPRHLVRRRGQEARLRCSPMKGHSHVYWYRQLPEEGLKFMVYLQKENIIDESGMPKERFSAEFPKEGPSILRIQQVVRGDSAAYFCASSPGDRPYEQYFGPGTRLTVT.

This rearrangement joins TRBV30 to TRBJ1-4, with 7 bases aligning to TRBD1. This CDR3 spans 15 amino acids. Germline V gives CDR1 GTSNPN, CDR2 SVGIG (reference sequence). Trimming took 1 base from V and 7 from J; bases not matched to a gene: 9. The CDR3 region is CAWSDRTGGGEKLFF. In nucleotides, the CDR3 is TGTGCCTGGAGTGACCGGACAGGAGGAGGTGAAAAACTGTTTTTT. The complete variable domain, with remaining parts taken from reference TRBV30 and TRBJ1-4, reads SQTIHQWPATLVQPVGSPLSLECTVEGTSNPNLYWYRQAAGRGLQLLFYSVGIGQISSEVPQNLSASRPQDRQFILSSKKLLLSDSGFYLCAWSDRTGGGEKLFFGSGTQLSVL.

This clone showed up just a few times. CDR3 sequence reads: CASSFSLVNYGYTF. DNA of the CDR3: TGTGCCAGCAGCTTTTCTTTAGTGAACTATGGCTACACCTTC. This chain joins TRBV13 and TRBJ1-2; D is unresolved. The CDR3 totals 14 residues. V shed 3 bases and J shed 2 bases, with 10 bases lying between them. The germline gives CDR1 PRHDT, CDR2 FYEKMQ (reference sequence).

The chain combines TRBV11-2 with TRBJ1-1; a possible D gene is TRBD1 (5 bases). The germline V gene encodes CDR1 SGHAT and CDR2 FQNNGV. The CDR3 covers 16 residues. Deletions cut 5 bases from V and 1 base from J, with 17 bases between. Here the CDR3 reads CASSPTSGLRNTEAFF. The DNA of the CDR3 is TGTGCCAGCAGCCCAACATCGGGACTTCGGAACACTGAAGCTTTCTTT.

In DNA, the CDR3 is TGTGCCACCAGTGATAACTATGGAGAGACCCAGTACTTC. Protein: CATSDNYGETQYF. The chain couples TRBV24-1 to TRBJ2-5; unclear D gene. The germline V gene has CDR1 KGHDR and CDR2 SFDVKD. The ends were cut back, 3 bases at V and 4 bases at J, with 8 bases in the middle. The CDR3 extends over 13 amino acids.

The V gene is TRBV25-1, the J gene TRBJ2-5, with TRBD1 identical over 7 bases. The length of the CDR3 is 13 residues. The V and J ends lost 6 bases and 4 bases, in that order; junction bases with no gene match: 5. CDR1 is MGHDK, CDR2 SYGVNS, per germline. CDR3 bases: TGTGCCAGCAGGACGACAGGGACAGAGACCCAGTACTTC. Its translation is CASRTTGTETQYF.

A few counts support this clone. This sequence joins TRBV12-5 and TRBJ2-5, with a weak D call TRBD1 (6 bases). CDR1 LGHNT and CDR2 FRNRAP come from the germline V gene. The germline V and J ends were trimmed by 3 bases and 2 bases, with 16 bases remaining between them. The CDR3 runs 16 residues. The CDR3 DNA reads TGTGCTAGTGGTTTTGGGGGCCAGCGTCCTCAAGAGACCCAGTACTTC. Protein: CASGFGGQRPQETQYF.

This clone was observed many times. The rearrangement links TRBV6-5 to TRBJ2-7, with 9 bases matching TRBD2. J lost 4 bases, V lost 0 bases, and 1 base had no gene match. CDR1 and CDR2 (germline): MNHEY, SVGAGI. The CDR3 consists of 14 residues. The CDR3 region has the DNA TGTGCCAGCAGTTACTCGCGGGAGGGGTACGAGCAGTACTTC. It is translated as CASSYSREGYEQYF.

The V and J genes are TRBV9 and TRBJ2-1; 7 bases fit TRBD2. The CDR3 spans 17 residues. J was trimmed by 2 bases and V by 3 bases; bases with no gene match: 11. From germline, CDR1 is SGDLS and CDR2 YYNGEE. CDR3 amino acids: CASSADQGGNPYNEQFF. In DNA, the CDR3 is TGTGCCAGCAGCGCGGACCAGGGAGGGAACCCCTACAATGAGCAGTTCTTC.

The V call is TRBV7-6, the J call TRBJ2-1; TRBD2 matches 16 bases. V was clipped by 5 bases and J by 2 bases; unmatched bases: 6. The V gene's germline CDR1 is SGHVS and CDR2 FNYEAQ. The CDR3 length is 18 residues. The CDR3 loop is CASSGGTSGRGAYNEQFF. The CDR3 DNA reads TGTGCCAGCAGCGGCGGGACTAGCGGGAGGGGGGCCTACAATGAGCAGTTCTTC.

The chain recombines TRBV6-5 with TRBJ1-2, with D maybe TRBD1 (6 bases). The CDR3 length is 14 residues. The germline gives CDR1 MNHEY, CDR2 SVGAGI. The germline V and J ends were trimmed by 6 bases and 4 bases, with 15 bases remaining between them. The CDR3 protein is CASSGQGTRYGYTF. The CDR3 nucleotides are TGTGCCAGCAGCGGTCAGGGGACCCGCTATGGCTACACCTTC.

This rearrangement joins TRBV18 to TRBJ1-1; D is perhaps TRBD1 (5 bases). Looked up from germline, CDR1 is KGHSH and CDR2 is LQKENI. The germline V and J ends were trimmed by 6 bases and 4 bases, with 12 bases remaining between them. The CDR3 runs to 13 residues. The DNA for the CDR3 is TGTGCCAGCTCCACTTCGGGGGTCACTGAAGCTTTCTTT. Translating it yields CASSTSGVTEAFF.

The V gene is TRBV6-6, the J gene TRBJ2-7; 7 nucleotides agree with TRBD2. The V gene end was trimmed by 4 bases and the J gene end by 1 base; junction bases not matched to a gene: 10. The CDR3 runs to 16 residues. Per the germline V gene, CDR1 is MNHNY and CDR2 is SVGAGI (reference sequence). CDR3: CASSFPPRELSYEQYF. DNA for the CDR3: TGTGCCAGCAGTTTTCCACCGCGGGAGCTGTCCTACGAGCAGTACTTC.

CDR3 protein: CASRKQGPQGAEAFF. In nucleotides, the CDR3 is TGTGCCAGTAGGAAACAGGGCCCTCAGGGGGCTGAAGCTTTCTTT. The V call is TRBV19, the J call TRBJ1-1, with TRBD1 matching 7 bases. CDR3 length equals 15 residues. The germline V gene encodes CDR1 LNHDA and CDR2 SQIVND (reference sequence). The V and J ends lost 6 bases and 6 bases, in that order; junction bases with no gene match: 13.

The V gene is TRBV28, the J gene TRBJ1-6; TRBD1 agrees at 8 bases. Germline V gene data show CDR1 as MDHEN and CDR2 as SYDVKM. V lost 8 bases to trimming and J lost 0 bases; unmatched junction nucleotides: 3. This CDR3 has 15 amino acids. The CDR3 DNA reads as TGTGCCAGCGGACAGGGATTCTCCTATAATTCACCCCTCCACTTT. This encodes CASGQGFSYNSPLHF.

The rearrangement uses TRBV4-1 and TRBJ2-1; D is unresolved. V was cut by 3 bases and J by 3 bases, with 12 bases left in between. CDR1 and CDR2 (germline): MGHRA, YSYEKL. The CDR3 loop spans 15 amino acids. The CDR3 reads CASSQERSIYNEQFF. The CDR3 region has the DNA TGCGCCAGCAGCCAGGAGAGATCTATCTACAATGAGCAGTTCTTC.

The gene calls are TRBV9 and TRBJ1-3; D perhaps matches TRBD1 (5 bases). The CDR3 spans 14 residues. Trimming left V 0 bases short and J 7 bases short, with 11 bases between. Germline V CDR1 and CDR2: SGDLS, YYNGEE. Here the CDR3 DNA reads TGTGCCAGCAGCGTAGGCAGGGTCGGGAACACCATATATTTT. It yields the protein CASSVGRVGNTIYF.

This chain links TRBV29-1 with TRBJ2-2; 11 nucleotides match TRBD1. With 4 bases clipped from V and 1 base from J, the junction kept 5 bases outside the gene matches. Germline values: CDR1 SQVTM, CDR2 ANQGSEA. The CDR3 consists of 16 residues. The CDR3 DNA reads as TGCAGCGTTGTTGGAGGGACAGGGGGGAACACCGGGGAGCTGTTTTTT. Its translation is CSVVGGTGGNTGELFF.

Points on this clone: Different DNA sequences within this sample yield the same CDR3. V and J are TRBV9 and TRBJ2-7, with D possibly being TRBD2 (6 bases). The CDR3 is 14 amino acids. Deletions cut 2 bases from V and 0 bases from J, with 9 bases between. Germline V CDR1 and CDR2: SGDLS, YYNGEE. The CDR3 protein is CASSVGGDSYEQYF. The CDR3 coding sequence is TGTGCCAGCAGCGTCGGGGGAGACTCCTACGAGCAGTACTTC.

In DNA, the CDR3 is TGTGCCAGCAGTTTATCAAGGACTAGCGGGAGTCGAGAGACCCAGTACTTC. Translating gives CASSLSRTSGSRETQYF. The chain couples TRBV27 to TRBJ2-5; the match to TRBD2 covers 13 bases. Per the germline V gene, CDR1 is MNHEY and CDR2 is SMNVEV (reference sequence). V lost 0 bases, J lost 4 bases, and 5 bases stayed unmatched. The CDR3 is 17 residues long.

This rearrangement joins TRBV6-1 to TRBJ1-1, with TRBD1 matching 7 bases. The germline CDR1 and CDR2 sequences are MNHNS and SASEGT. The CDR3 runs 16 residues. Unmatched junction bases numbered 11, after V lost 6 bases and J lost 1 base. DNA for the CDR3: TGTGCCAGCAGCGAACTGAACAGGGGAGGGAACACTGAAGCTTTCTTT. As protein: CASSELNRGGNTEAFF.

The chain carries TRBV6-5 and TRBJ1-1; weak D call: TRBD1 (6 bases). The CDR3 contains 16 residues. V lost 4 bases to trimming and J lost 1 base, with 16 bases between them. Germline V CDR1 and CDR2: MNHEY, SVGAGI. CDR3 in DNA: TGTGCCAGCAGTTTGGGGGCCGGGGGGACGAACACTGAAGCTTTCTTT. Protein product: CASSLGAGGTNTEAFF.

The CDR3: CASSILRRDWGEQFF. In DNA, the CDR3 is TGTGCCAGTAGTATACTCCGGCGGGACTGGGGGGAGCAGTTCTTC. The chain employs TRBV19 and TRBJ2-1; tentatively, D is TRBD2 (6 bases). Trimming pared 2 bases from V and 10 bases from J, leaving 18 bases between. CDR1 and CDR2 (germline): LNHDA, SQIVND (reference sequence). The CDR3 length is 15 residues.

This clone was found once. The chain is built from TRBV9 and TRBJ1-5; 7 positions match TRBD1. Germline loops: CDR1 SGDLS, CDR2 YYNGEE. The CDR3 sequence is 15 residues long. The J segment lost 4 bases and the V segment lost 4 bases, leaving 8 bases of the junction unmatched. The chain's CDR3 is CASSPRDSLNQPQHF. For the CDR3, the DNA is TGTGCCAGCAGCCCCCGGGACAGCTTGAATCAGCCCCAGCATTTT. The variable domain in full, completed from reference TRBV9 and TRBJ1-5, reads DSGVTQTPKHLITATGQRVTLRCSPRSGDLSVYWYQQSLDQGLQFLIQYYNGEERAKGNILERFSAQQFPDLHSELNLSSLELGDSALYFCASSPRDSLNQPQHFGDGTRLSIL.

The chain recombines TRBV4-2 with TRBJ2-5, with D maybe TRBD2 (6 bases). The V gene lost 0 bases and the J gene lost 4 bases, with 9 bases spanning the gap. This CDR3 comprises 14 residues. Germline-derived CDR1 and CDR2 are LGHNA and YNFKEQ. Written as DNA, the CDR3 is TGTGCCAGCAGCCAAGATACCGGGGGAGAGACCCAGTACTTC. Translated, it gives CASSQDTGGETQYF.

The chain has TRBV18 and TRBJ2-7; 13 bases match TRBD2. The CDR3 consists of 18 residues. V was pared by 2 bases and J by 3 bases, with 10 bases of the junction left unmatched. Germline V gene lookup returns CDR1 KGHSH and CDR2 LQKENI. This chain's CDR3 is CASSPMGTSGNEGYEQYF. DNA of the CDR3: TGTGCCAGCTCACCAATGGGGACTAGCGGGAATGAGGGCTACGAGCAGTACTTC.

The chain has TRBV27 and TRBJ2-1; perhaps TRBD1 as D (5 bases). The CDR3 length is 15 residues. In germline, CDR1 is MNHEY, CDR2 SMNVEV (reference sequence). With 8 bases removed from V and 4 bases from J, the gap between germline ends came to 18 bases. The DNA for the CDR3 is TGTGCCAGCCAGGTGTATAGGGGCCTGTACAATGAGCAGTTCTTC. It specifies CASQVYRGLYNEQFF.

The V and J genes are TRBV3-1 (or the pseudogene TRBV3-2) and TRBJ2-7; TRBD2 agrees at 8 bases. Looked up from germline, CDR1 is LGHDT and CDR2 is YNNKEL (reference sequence). J was trimmed by 4 bases and V by 1 base; bases with no gene match: 6. The CDR3 has 15 residues. The DNA of the CDR3 is TGTGCCAGCAGCCAAGTCAGCGGGAGTGGTTACGAGCAGTACTTC. Its protein is CASSQVSGSGYEQYF.

This sequence joins TRBV3-1 (or the pseudogene TRBV3-2) and TRBJ2-1, with D possibly matching TRBD1 (5 bases). The CDR3 is 15 residues long. Germline CDR1 reads LGHDT; CDR2 reads YNNKEL (reference sequence). V dropped 1 base and J dropped 5 bases, with 12 bases sitting between them. CDR3 residues: CASSQGYGANNEQFF. DNA of the CDR3: TGTGCCAGCAGCCAAGGGTATGGGGCCAACAATGAGCAGTTCTTC.